The 11 T cell receptor beta chains below all came from one sample that was sequenced in a study of shared clonotypes between healthy human individuals. Naive-designated CD8 cells lacked CD45RO, were positively enriched for CCR7, and omitted terminally differentiated effector memory CD45RA+ cells. The repertoire was sequenced with immunoSEQ multiplex PCR; TCRdb's copy has only in-frame clones and lacks some. This table has about 1.9 million clones, 90% to 95% appearing once. Sequenced sample: naive CD8+ T cells from PBMCs. Receptors originate from a man between 18 and 35 years old in good health. Some clones in this sample may be carry-over from other donors' samples.

The J gene is TRBJ2-6, the V gene TRBV5-1; no clear D gene. V was clipped by 6 bases and J by 1 base, with 11 bases between them. CDR3 size: 15 residues. CDR1 and CDR2 from the germline V gene are SGHRS and YFSETQ. In DNA, the CDR3 is TGCGCCAGCAACATGCTGGGTTCTGGGGCCAACGTCCTGACTTTC. This sequence encodes CASNMLGSGANVLTF.

This chain links TRBV2 with TRBJ2-7, with TRBD1 as a possible D gene (5 bases). The CDR3 contains 13 residues. The germline CDR1 and CDR2 sequences are SNHLY and FYNNEI. Trimming cost V 3 bases and J 0 bases, with 6 bases left between them. The CDR3 coding sequence is TGTGCCAGCAGTGAGGGGCACTCCTACGAGCAGTACTTC. It translates to CASSEGHSYEQYF.

The V gene is TRBV7-6, the J gene TRBJ2-3; weak D call: TRBD2 (6 bases). With 8 bases removed from V and 6 bases from J, the gap between germline ends came to 9 bases. The CDR3 is made up of 11 amino acids. Germline V gene sequence: CDR1 SGHVS, CDR2 FNYEAQ. CDR3 nucleotide sequence: TGTGCCAGCCGCCGGGGGGATACGCAGTATTTT. This codes for CASRRGDTQYF. Complete variable domain (other parts from reference TRBV7-6 and TRBJ2-3): GAGVSQSPRYKVTKRGQDVALRCDPISGHVSLYWYRQALGQGPEFLTYFNYEAQQDKSGLPNDRFSAERPEGSISTLTIQRTEQRDSAMYRCASRRGDTQYFGPGTRLTVL.

A note on this clone: The same CDR3 arises from other DNA sequences in this sample as well. The genes are TRBV27 and TRBJ2-7; the D is unclear. V was trimmed by 5 bases and J by 2 bases, leaving 10 bases between them. Germline CDR1 MNHEY, CDR2 SMNVEV (reference sequence). The CDR3 runs 13 residues. CDR3 residues: CASSPRTTYEQYF. The CDR3 region has the DNA TGTGCCAGCAGTCCCCGTACGACCTACGAGCAGTACTTC.

The rearrangement uses TRBV9 and TRBJ2-7; a weak D match, TRBD2 (5 bases). V lost 4 bases, J lost 3 bases, and 14 bases lay in between. There are 14 residues in the CDR3. Germline V gene sequence: CDR1 SGDLS, CDR2 YYNGEE. The CDR3 loop reads CASSPRTEDYEQYF. Written as DNA, the CDR3 is TGTGCCAGCAGCCCACGGACGGAGGACTACGAGCAGTACTTC.

CDR3 DNA: TGCGCCAGCAGTCAATCGGGCAGGGGCGGCGGCAATGAGCAGTTCTTC. Encoded protein: CASSQSGRGGGNEQFF. The gene calls are TRBV23-1 and TRBJ2-1; D perhaps matches TRBD1 (6 bases). TRBV23-1 is marked as an open reading frame, function uncertain. The length of the CDR3 is 16 residues. V dropped 0 bases and J dropped 6 bases, with 15 bases sitting between them.

This clone has just one count. This sequence joins TRBV6-1 and TRBJ1-5; maybe TRBD1 (5 bases). There are 14 residues in the CDR3. V was shortened by 1 base and J by 6 bases, with 10 bases between the two germline ends. From germline, CDR1 is MNHNS and CDR2 SASEGT. CDR3 in DNA: TGTGCCAGCAGTGAAGGGGGGTTGGGTCAGCCCCAGCATTTT. Its translation: CASSEGGLGQPQHF.

The V call is TRBV27, the J call TRBJ1-1, with D possibly TRBD1 on 5 matching bases. CDR3 size: 14 residues. The germline V and J ends were trimmed by 7 bases and 4 bases, with 16 bases remaining between them. Germline V gene lookup returns CDR1 MNHEY and CDR2 SMNVEV (reference sequence). As DNA, the CDR3 is TGTGCCAGCACTATCCAGGGTGGCGGCACTGAAGCTTTCTTT. This gives the protein CASTIQGGGTEAFF.

This chain joins TRBV4-1 and TRBJ2-4; 12 bases agree with TRBD2. In germline, CDR1 is MGHRA, CDR2 YSYEKL. This CDR3 comprises 17 residues. V gave up 2 bases and J gave up 1 base; unmatched junction bases: 3. The CDR3 DNA sequence: TGCGCCAGCAGCCAACCGACTAGCGGGAGCGCCAAAAACATTCAGTACTTC. Amino acids: CASSQPTSGSAKNIQYF.

This chain joins TRBV7-9 and TRBJ2-7, with D unclear. V lost 11 bases and J lost 0, with 14 bases in between. Germline lookup yields CDR1 SEHNR and CDR2 FQNEAQ (reference sequence). This CDR3 comprises 13 residues. The CDR3, as DNA: TGTGCCGGGGAAGCGACGGTCTCCTACGAGCAGTACTTC. Translated, it gives CAGEATVSYEQYF.

The V call is TRBV7-8, the J call TRBJ1-1, with a tentative D call TRBD1 (5 bases). Trimming stripped 4 bases from V and 5 bases from J, with 17 bases between. In germline, CDR1 is SGHVS, CDR2 FQNEAQ. CDR3 length equals 15 residues. This chain's CDR3 is CASSSRARGYTEAFF. The CDR3 region has the DNA TGTGCCAGCAGCTCCCGAGCACGGGGCTATACTGAAGCTTTCTTT.